The 21 T cell receptor beta chains listed next were all sequenced from one sample in a study of blood T cell repertoires in COVID-19. The method was immunoSEQ multiplex PCR; TCRdb's version includes in-frame clones alone and lacks a portion of them. The sample consists of roughly 99,000 clones, about 91% of them appearing once. Material for sequencing was peripheral blood. These receptors all come from a man aged 45-60 years with active or convalescent COVID-19.

The V gene is TRBV19, the J gene TRBJ1-3; 7 nucleotides agree with TRBD1. The CDR3 consists of 17 residues. With 3 bases clipped from V and 3 bases from J, the junction kept 11 bases outside the gene matches. From germline, CDR1 is LNHDA and CDR2 SQIVND (reference sequence). The CDR3 sequence: CASSIPPGQQIGNTIYF. Written as DNA, the CDR3 is TGTGCCAGTAGTATCCCTCCGGGACAGCAAATTGGAAACACCATATATTTT.

The V gene is TRBV3-1 (or the pseudogene TRBV3-2), the J gene TRBJ1-3, with D possibly being TRBD1 (5 bases). Germline CDR1 is LGHDT and CDR2 is YNNKEL (reference sequence). The V gene lost 0 bases and the J gene lost 4 bases, with 13 bases spanning the gap. The CDR3 spans 16 residues. The CDR3 loop is CASSQDSGTVGNTIYF. Written as DNA, the CDR3 is TGTGCCAGCAGCCAAGATAGTGGGACTGTGGGAAACACCATATATTTT.

CDR3 residues: CASSPDGTAMRSGYTF. As DNA, the CDR3 is TGCGCCAGCAGCCCCGACGGGACAGCGATGAGAAGTGGCTACACCTTC. The chain couples TRBV5-1 to TRBJ1-2; TRBD1 agrees at 7 bases. The CDR3 loop spans 16 amino acids. Per germline, CDR1 SGHRS and CDR2 YFSETQ. V dropped 4 bases and J dropped 7; count of bases not matched to a gene: 16.

The rearrangement joins TRBV7-8 to TRBJ2-1; a possible D gene is TRBD2 (5 bases). Per germline, CDR1 SGHVS and CDR2 FQNEAQ. Trimming removed 2 bases from V and 1 base from J, with 15 bases in between. This CDR3 region has 17 residues. The DNA for the CDR3 is TGTGCCAGCAGCTTATCGGGGTCGCCGGGGTCCTACAATGAGCAGTTCTTC. Translating it yields CASSLSGSPGSYNEQFF.

The genes are TRBV28 and TRBJ1-2; 7 nucleotides agree with TRBD1. This CDR3 is built from 15 residues. Looked up from germline, CDR1 is MDHEN and CDR2 is SYDVKM. V lost 5 bases, J lost 4 bases, and 10 bases stayed unmatched. This CDR3 is CASSLISGQRYGYTF. The CDR3 DNA follows: TGTGCCAGCAGTCTGATATCGGGACAGCGCTATGGCTACACCTTC.

V and J are TRBV18 and TRBJ2-3, with D maybe TRBD1 (6 bases). Germline CDR1 is KGHSH and CDR2 is LQKENI. The CDR3 length is 13 residues. V gave up 2 bases and J gave up 5 bases, with 8 bases separating them. This CDR3 reads CASSPGGRDTQYF. The DNA of the CDR3 is TGTGCCAGCTCACCAGGGGGCAGAGATACGCAGTATTTT.

The chain links TRBV28 to TRBJ1-2; 8 bases map to TRBD1. The CDR3 is 16 amino acids. Germline V gene lookup returns CDR1 MDHEN and CDR2 SYDVKM. The J segment lost 4 bases and the V segment lost 0 bases, leaving 7 bases of the junction unmatched. The CDR3 DNA reads as TGTGCCAGCAGTTTATGGGAGGACAGGGCTTCCTATGGCTACACCTTC. This gives the protein CASSLWEDRASYGYTF.

V and J are TRBV9 and TRBJ1-5; weak D call: TRBD1 (5 bases). The length of the CDR3 is 14 residues. Germline lookup yields CDR1 SGDLS and CDR2 YYNGEE. V gave up 1 base and J gave up 4 bases, with 9 bases separating them. The CDR3 region is CASSVSGGNQPQHF. The DNA for the CDR3 is TGTGCCAGCAGCGTATCGGGGGGGAATCAGCCCCAGCATTTT.

V usage is TRBV2 and J usage is TRBJ1-5; no reliable D call. V was cut by 6 bases and J by 10 bases, with 16 bases left in between. Germline loops: CDR1 SNHLY, CDR2 FYNNEI. The CDR3 runs 13 residues. This CDR3 is CASSDTGVRPQHF. The CDR3 DNA is TGTGCCAGCAGCGATACCGGGGTGAGACCCCAGCATTTT.

A note on this clone: Other nucleotide sequences in the sample specify the same CDR3. The genes are TRBV28 and TRBJ2-7; the D gene is possibly TRBD1 (6 bases). V was trimmed by 5 bases and J by 6 bases, leaving 11 bases between them. The CDR3 extends over 12 amino acids. Germline V lookup: CDR1 MDHEN, CDR2 SYDVKM. The CDR3 coding sequence is TGTGCCAGCAGTCTGACAGGACGCGAGCAGTACTTC. Translating it yields CASSLTGREQYF.

The chain employs TRBV29-1 and TRBJ1-1; TRBD1 might be the D (6 bases). Trimming took 3 bases from V and 6 from J, leaving 11 bases between them. CDR3 length: 12 residues. Per the germline V gene, CDR1 is SQVTM and CDR2 is ANQGSEA. CDR3 coding DNA: TGCAGCGTTGAGGAGGCAGGGGCTGAAGCTTTCTTT. Translated, it gives CSVEEAGAEAFF.

This clone was detected a few times. The rearrangement uses TRBV28 and TRBJ2-2; D gene unclear. The V gene lost 3 bases and the J gene lost 6 bases, with 17 bases spanning the gap. The CDR3 has 16 residues. Germline CDR1 is MDHEN and CDR2 is SYDVKM. The chain's CDR3 is CASSFEDRIFAGELFF. Written as DNA, the CDR3 is TGTGCCAGCAGTTTCGAGGATCGGATATTTGCCGGGGAGCTGTTTTTT.

The V gene is TRBV10-1, the J gene TRBJ1-2; no definite D call. The germline V and J ends were trimmed by 6 bases and 7 bases, with 15 bases remaining between them. CDR1 is WNHNN, CDR2 SYGVQD, per germline (reference sequence). The CDR3 extends over 13 amino acids. The CDR3 here is CASSPHIGGGYTF. In nucleotides, the CDR3 is TGCGCCAGCAGCCCACATATCGGAGGTGGCTACACCTTC.

The chain carries TRBV11-2 and TRBJ1-4, with 8 bases that match TRBD1. The CDR3 covers 15 residues. Per the germline V gene, CDR1 is SGHAT and CDR2 is FQNNGV. Trimming removed 7 bases from V and 8 bases from J; junction bases left unmatched: 12. The CDR3 loop is CASKGSGQVAEKLFF. CDR3 sequence (DNA): TGTGCCAGCAAAGGCTCGGGACAGGTTGCGGAAAAACTGTTTTTT.

The chain has TRBV14 and TRBJ2-1, with 12 bases aligning to TRBD2. Germline lookup yields CDR1 SGHDN and CDR2 FVKESK. With 2 bases clipped from V and 8 bases from J, the junction kept 4 bases outside the gene matches. The CDR3 spans 15 residues. CDR3 sequence: CASSQWTSGKDEQFF. The CDR3 region has the DNA TGTGCCAGCAGCCAATGGACTAGCGGGAAGGATGAGCAGTTCTTC.

This sequence joins TRBV19 and TRBJ2-1; TRBD2 aligns across 10 bases. After removal of 8 bases from V and 12 bases from J, the junction contained 13 bases not matched to a gene. The CDR3 has 14 amino acids. The V gene's germline CDR1 is LNHDA and CDR2 SQIVND (reference sequence). The DNA of the CDR3 is TGTGCCAGTGCCGGGACTAGCGCCCGGATGCGGCAGTTCTTC. It yields the protein CASAGTSARMRQFF.

The gene calls are TRBV6-5 and TRBJ2-7; 8 bases fit TRBD1. The CDR3 is 15 amino acids. Germline V gene lookup returns CDR1 MNHEY and CDR2 SVGAGI. Trimming took 0 bases from V and 2 from J; bases not matched to a gene: 3. The CDR3 region has the DNA TGTGCCAGCAGTTACTCTTCGACAGGGGCCTACGAGCAGTACTTC. This sequence encodes CASSYSSTGAYEQYF.

The rearrangement uses TRBV7-2 and TRBJ2-5; a weak D match, TRBD2 (6 bases). CDR1 is SGHTA, CDR2 FQGNSA, per germline. There are 16 residues in the CDR3. V lost 2 bases and J 3 bases, leaving 16 bases between the germline ends. CDR3 sequence: CASSLSAGLSKETQYF. The CDR3 DNA is TGTGCCAGCAGCTTATCCGCCGGACTATCAAAAGAGACCCAGTACTTC. Complete variable domain (other parts from reference TRBV7-2 and TRBJ2-5): GAGVSQSPSNKVTEKGKDVELRCDPISGHTALYWYRQSLGQGLEFLIYFQGNSAPDKSGLPSDRFSAERTGGSVSTLTIQRTQQEDSAVYLCASSLSAGLSKETQYFGPGTRLLVL.

The J gene is TRBJ1-1, the V gene TRBV2; 7 bases fit TRBD1. The CDR3 has 15 residues. The V gene's germline CDR1 is SNHLY and CDR2 FYNNEI. Unmatched junction bases numbered 9, after V lost 6 bases and J lost 2 bases. The CDR3 DNA is TGTGCCAGCAGCTACGAGGGGGCATTAAACACTGAAGCTTTCTTT. Its protein product is CASSYEGALNTEAFF.

The chain joins TRBV4-2 to TRBJ1-5, with no clear D. The CDR3 sequence is 12 residues long. Germline V gene data show CDR1 as LGHNA and CDR2 as YNFKEQ. V lost 2 bases, J lost 4 bases, and 3 bases lay in between. The CDR3 coding sequence is TGTGCCAGCAGCCAACAGAATCAGCCCCAGCATTTT. Encoded protein: CASSQQNQPQHF.

The V call is TRBV7-9, the J call TRBJ2-3; 8 nucleotides agree with TRBD2. The CDR3 has 16 amino acids. The junction had 11 bases not matched to a gene; V was cut back by 5 bases and J by 4 bases. Germline loops: CDR1 SEHNR, CDR2 FQNEAQ (reference sequence). For the CDR3, the DNA is TGTGCCAGCAGCCAAATCCTAGCGGGTTACTCAGATACGCAGTATTTT. The encoded protein is CASSQILAGYSDTQYF.